This T cell receptor (beta chain) was sequenced for a study of cytomegalovirus exposure and HLA in healthy donors. PCR primers comprised 60 Vbeta and 13 Jbeta primers. In the original processing: In a later analysis, of tens of millions of unique beta chains, about 11 million appeared in at least two donors. Some clones are missing from TCRdb's copy, which holds only in-frame ones; the method was immunoSEQ multiplex PCR. V and J calls and clone size come straight from that table; D and trimming were deduced from the DNA. The sample lists fewer than 250,000 clones; over 60% were seen once. Study results and limitations: According to an earlier analysis, most TCR beta V segments yielded productive rearrangements about 87% or about 30% of the time.

Each donor was nominally healthy when sampled (though unrecorded immune exposures were likely). CDR3 length: 15 residues. Germline V gene lookup returns CDR1 MNHEY and CDR2 SMNVEV (reference sequence). Trimming stripped 6 bases from V and 8 bases from J, with 19 bases between. About this clone: The antigen remains undetermined.

The rearrangement joins TRBV27 to TRBJ1-4; D is ambiguous. The TCR was taken from a man aged 18 to 29 in good health and CMV-seronegative. The sample was PBMCs. CDR3 loop: CASSSGFRDGEKLFF. In nucleotides, the CDR3 is TGTGCCAGCAGCTCCGGGTTCCGAGACGGGGAAAAACTGTTTTTT.